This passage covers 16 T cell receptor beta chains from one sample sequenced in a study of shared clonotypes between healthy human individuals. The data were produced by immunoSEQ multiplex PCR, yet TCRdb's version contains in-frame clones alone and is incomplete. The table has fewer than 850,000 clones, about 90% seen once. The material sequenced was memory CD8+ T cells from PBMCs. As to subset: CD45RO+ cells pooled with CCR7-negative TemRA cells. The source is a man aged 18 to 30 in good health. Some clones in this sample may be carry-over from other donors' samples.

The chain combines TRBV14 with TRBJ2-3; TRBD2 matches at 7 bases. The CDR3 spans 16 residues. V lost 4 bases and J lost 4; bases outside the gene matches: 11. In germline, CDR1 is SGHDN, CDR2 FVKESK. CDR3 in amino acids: CASSRVERGPADTQYF. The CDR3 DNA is TGTGCCAGCAGCCGCGTAGAGCGGGGCCCTGCAGATACGCAGTATTTT.

The CDR3, as DNA: TGCAGCGTTCCTGGAGGACAGGGGGTTGGCGGGGAGCTGTTTTTT. Translating it yields CSVPGGQGVGGELFF. This chain connects TRBV29-1 to TRBJ2-2; 10 nucleotides match TRBD1. CDR3 length: 15 residues. Germline assignment: CDR1 SQVTM and CDR2 ANQGSEA. After removal of 5 bases from V and 7 bases from J, the junction contained 10 bases not matched to a gene.

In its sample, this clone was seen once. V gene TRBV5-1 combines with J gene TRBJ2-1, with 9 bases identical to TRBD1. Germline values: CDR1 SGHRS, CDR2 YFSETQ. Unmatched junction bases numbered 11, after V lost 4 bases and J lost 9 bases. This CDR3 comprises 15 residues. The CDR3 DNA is TGCGCCAGCAGCATGAACAGGGGGCCGTCCATTGAGCAGTTCTTC. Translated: CASSMNRGPSIEQFF.

The CDR3, as DNA: TGTGCCAGCAGCTTAGGGACAGGATGGACTAACTATGGCTACACCTTC. It encodes CASSLGTGWTNYGYTF. V and J are TRBV7-2 and TRBJ1-2, with 7 bases that match TRBD1. Trimming removed 1 base from V and 0 bases from J; junction bases left unmatched: 5. The CDR3 runs to 16 residues. The germline V gene has CDR1 SGHTA and CDR2 FQGNSA.

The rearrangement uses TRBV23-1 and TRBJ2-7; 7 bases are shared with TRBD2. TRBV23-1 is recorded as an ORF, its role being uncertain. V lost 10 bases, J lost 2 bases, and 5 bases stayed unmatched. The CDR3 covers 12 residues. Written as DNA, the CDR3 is TGCGCCACCGGGGGGTCCCCCTACGAGCAGTACTTC. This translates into CATGGSPYEQYF.

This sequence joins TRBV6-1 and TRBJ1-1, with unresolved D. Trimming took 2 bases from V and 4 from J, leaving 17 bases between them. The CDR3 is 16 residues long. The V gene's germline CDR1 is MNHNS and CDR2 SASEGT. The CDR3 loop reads CASSEMAWQPITEAFF. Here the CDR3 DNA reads TGTGCCAGCAGTGAAATGGCTTGGCAGCCTATCACTGAAGCTTTCTTT.

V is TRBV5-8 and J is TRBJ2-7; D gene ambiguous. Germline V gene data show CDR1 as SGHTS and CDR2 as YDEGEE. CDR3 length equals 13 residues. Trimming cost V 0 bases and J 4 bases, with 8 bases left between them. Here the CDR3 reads CASSLDSRYEQYF. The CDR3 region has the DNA TGTGCCAGCAGCTTGGATTCGAGATACGAGCAGTACTTC.

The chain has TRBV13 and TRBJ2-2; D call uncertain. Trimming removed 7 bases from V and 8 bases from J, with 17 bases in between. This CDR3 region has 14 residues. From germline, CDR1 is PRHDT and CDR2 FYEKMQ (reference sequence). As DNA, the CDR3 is TGTGCCAGCACCGAAAGATGGCCCCATGGGGAGCTGTTTTTT. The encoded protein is CASTERWPHGELFF. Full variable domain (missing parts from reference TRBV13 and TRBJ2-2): AAGVIQSPRHLIKEKRETATLKCYPIPRHDTVYWYQQGPGQDPQFLISFYEKMQSDKGSIPDRFSAQQFSDYHSELNMSSLELGDSALYFCASTERWPHGELFFGEGSRLTVL.

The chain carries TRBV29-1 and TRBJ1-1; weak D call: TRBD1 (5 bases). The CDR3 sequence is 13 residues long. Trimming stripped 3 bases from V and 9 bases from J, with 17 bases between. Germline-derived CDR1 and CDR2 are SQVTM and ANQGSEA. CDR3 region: CSVDSPGRPKAFF. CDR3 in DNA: TGCAGCGTTGACTCCCCAGGGAGGCCTAAAGCTTTCTTT.

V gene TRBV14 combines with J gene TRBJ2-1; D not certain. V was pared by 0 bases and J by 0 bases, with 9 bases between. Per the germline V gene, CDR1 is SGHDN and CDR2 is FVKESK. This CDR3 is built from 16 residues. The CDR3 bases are TGTGCCAGCAGCCAAGATCTGGGCATCTCCTACAATGAGCAGTTCTTC. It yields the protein CASSQDLGISYNEQFF. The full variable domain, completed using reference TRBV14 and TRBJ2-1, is EAGVTQFPSHSVIEKGQTVTLRCDPISGHDNLYWYRRVMGKEIKFLLHFVKESKQDESGMPNNRFLAERTGGTYSTLKVQPAELEDSGVYFCASSQDLGISYNEQFFGPGTRLTVL.

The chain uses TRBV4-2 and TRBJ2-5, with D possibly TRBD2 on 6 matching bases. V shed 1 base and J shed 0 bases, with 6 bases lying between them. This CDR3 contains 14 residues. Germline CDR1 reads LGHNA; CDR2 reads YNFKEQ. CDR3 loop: CASSQGDYQETQYF. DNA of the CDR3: TGTGCCAGCAGCCAAGGGGACTACCAAGAGACCCAGTACTTC.

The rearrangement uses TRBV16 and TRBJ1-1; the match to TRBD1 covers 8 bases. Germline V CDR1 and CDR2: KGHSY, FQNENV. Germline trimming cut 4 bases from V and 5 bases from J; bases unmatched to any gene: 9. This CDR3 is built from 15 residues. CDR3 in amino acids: CASSRGNRGETEAFF. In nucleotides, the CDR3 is TGTGCCAGCAGCCGGGGGAACAGGGGGGAGACTGAAGCTTTCTTT.

The CDR3 nucleotides read TGTGCCAGCAGTGAAGCCCGGGTTAGGTCTAAAGATACGCAGTATTTT. Amino acid sequence: CASSEARVRSKDTQYF. The gene calls are TRBV6-1 and TRBJ2-3; D remains ambiguous. This CDR3 spans 16 amino acids. CDR1 and CDR2 from the germline V gene are MNHNS and SASEGT. The V gene lost 0 bases and the J gene lost 5 bases, with 15 bases spanning the gap.

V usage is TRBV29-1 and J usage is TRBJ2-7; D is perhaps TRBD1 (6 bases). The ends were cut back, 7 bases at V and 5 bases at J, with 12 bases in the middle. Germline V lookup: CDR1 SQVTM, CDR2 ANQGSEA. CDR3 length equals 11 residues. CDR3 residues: CSARQDNEQYF. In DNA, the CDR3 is TGCAGCGCTAGACAGGATAACGAGCAGTACTTC.

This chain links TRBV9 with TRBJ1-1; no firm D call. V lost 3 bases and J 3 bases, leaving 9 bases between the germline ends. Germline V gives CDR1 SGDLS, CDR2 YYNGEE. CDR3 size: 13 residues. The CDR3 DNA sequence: TGTGCCAGCAGCGAGTACAGAGACACTGAAGCTTTCTTT. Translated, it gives CASSEYRDTEAFF. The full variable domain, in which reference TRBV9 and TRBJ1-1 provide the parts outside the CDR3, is DSGVTQTPKHLITATGQRVTLRCSPRSGDLSVYWYQQSLDQGLQFLIQYYNGEERAKGNILERFSAQQFPDLHSELNLSSLELGDSALYFCASSEYRDTEAFFGQGTRLTVV.

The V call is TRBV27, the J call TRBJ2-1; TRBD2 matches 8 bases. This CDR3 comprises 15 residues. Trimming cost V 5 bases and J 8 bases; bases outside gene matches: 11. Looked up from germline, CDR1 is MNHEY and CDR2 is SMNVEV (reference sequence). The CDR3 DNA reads TGTGCCAGCAGTCTCGGGACTAGAGTTCGGCATGAGCAGTTCTTC. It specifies CASSLGTRVRHEQFF.